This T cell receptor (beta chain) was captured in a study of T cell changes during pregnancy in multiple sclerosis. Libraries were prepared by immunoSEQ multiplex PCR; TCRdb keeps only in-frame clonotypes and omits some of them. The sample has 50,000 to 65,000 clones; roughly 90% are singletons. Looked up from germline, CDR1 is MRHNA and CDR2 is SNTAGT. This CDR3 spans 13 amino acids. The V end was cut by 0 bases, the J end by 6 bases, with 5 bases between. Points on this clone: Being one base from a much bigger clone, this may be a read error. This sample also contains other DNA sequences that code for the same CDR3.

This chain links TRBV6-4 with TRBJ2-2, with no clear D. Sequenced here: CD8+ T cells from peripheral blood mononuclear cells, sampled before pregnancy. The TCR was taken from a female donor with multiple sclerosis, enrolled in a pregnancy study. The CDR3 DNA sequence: TGTGCCAGCAGTGACTCAAACTCCGGGGAGCTGTTTTTT. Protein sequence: CASSDSNSGELFF.